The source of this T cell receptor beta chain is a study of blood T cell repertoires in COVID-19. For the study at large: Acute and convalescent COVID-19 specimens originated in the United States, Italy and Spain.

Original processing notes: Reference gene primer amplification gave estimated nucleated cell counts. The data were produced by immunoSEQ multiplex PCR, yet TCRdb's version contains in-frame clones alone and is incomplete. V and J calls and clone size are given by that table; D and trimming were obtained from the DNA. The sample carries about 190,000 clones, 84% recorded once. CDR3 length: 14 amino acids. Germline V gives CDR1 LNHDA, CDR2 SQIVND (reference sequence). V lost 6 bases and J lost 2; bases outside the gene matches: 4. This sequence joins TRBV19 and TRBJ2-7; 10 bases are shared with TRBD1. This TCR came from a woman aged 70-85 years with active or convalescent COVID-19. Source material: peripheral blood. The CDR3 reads CASSLGTGAYEQYF. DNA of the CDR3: TGTGCCAGTAGCCTGGGGACAGGGGCCTACGAGCAGTACTTC.